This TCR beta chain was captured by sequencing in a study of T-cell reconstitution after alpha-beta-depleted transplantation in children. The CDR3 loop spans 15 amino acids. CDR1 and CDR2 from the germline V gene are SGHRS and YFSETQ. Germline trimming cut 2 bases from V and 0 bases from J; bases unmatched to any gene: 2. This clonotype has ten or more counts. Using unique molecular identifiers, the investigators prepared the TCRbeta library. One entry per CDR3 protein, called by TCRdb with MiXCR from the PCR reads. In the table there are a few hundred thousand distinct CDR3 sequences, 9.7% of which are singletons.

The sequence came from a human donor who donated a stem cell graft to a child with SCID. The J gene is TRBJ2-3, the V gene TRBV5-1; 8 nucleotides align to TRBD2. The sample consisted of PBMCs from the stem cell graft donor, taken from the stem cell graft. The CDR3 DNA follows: TGCGCCAGCAGCTTAGGGACTAGGAGCACAGATACGCAGTATTTT. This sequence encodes CASSLGTRSTDTQYF.